This T cell receptor beta chain appears in the sequencing data of a study of regulatory T cells in long-lasting Graves disease. Study summary: Persistence in Graves' disease denoted antithyroid drug use beyond 5 years alongside positive TSH receptor antibodies. Whole-study results and caveats: Persistent Graves' patients showed less TCR diversity than newly diagnosed patients showed.

Regarding this clonotype: Its target is not known. A read error may be the cause here, since a much bigger clone is one base away.

As to time point: persistent/refractory GD, antithyroid drugs over 5 years with positive TRAb. RNA from PBMCs was the source of the TCR library. According to the study, TCR beta libraries were built with iRepertoire HTBI primers and CDR3-region Arm-PCR. TCRdb called the multiplex PCR reads again in MiXCR, with one record for every CDR3 protein. Found here are roughly 400,000 distinct CDR3 sequences, around 20% of them singletons; the top ten hold roughly an eighth. CDR1 is DFQATT, CDR2 SNEGSKA, per germline (reference sequence). The CDR3 covers 13 residues. The germline V and J ends were trimmed by 3 bases and 2 bases, with 8 bases remaining between them.

This TCR came from a female donor with Graves disease. The chain has TRBV20-1 and TRBJ1-5; a possible D gene is TRBD1 (5 bases). The sequenced sample was peripheral blood mononuclear cells (PBMCs), obtained when the disease was refractory, from a patient treated with antithyroid drugs. CDR3 sequence (DNA): TGCAGTGCTAGTCAGGGTGGCAATCAGCCCCAGCATTTT. As protein: CSASQGGNQPQHF.